The clone carrying this T cell receptor beta chain was observed at least ten times. Its antigen is not known. V lost 8 bases and J lost 8, with 7 bases in between. CDR3 length: 10 residues. Germline CDR1 and CDR2: MDHEN and SYDVKM. The sample belongs to a study of early T cells in non-severe SARS-CoV-2 infection. Study summary: RNA in bulk from unsorted whole blood was sequenced, and chains were unpaired. Regarding the study as a whole: Lookups in VDJdb leaned toward anti-spike CD8 responses and missed private and CD4 specificities.

Individual cDNA molecules received unique molecular identifiers. One entry per CDR3 protein, called by TCRdb with MiXCR from the 5' RACE reads. The sample has about 83,000 distinct CDR3 sequences; about 10% are singletons. This material consisted of whole blood, taken at baseline. This clonotype was sampled from an adult who was a healthcare worker with PCR-confirmed SARS-CoV-2 infection or an uninfected control (not recorded which). The V gene is TRBV28, the J gene TRBJ2-1; a weak D match, TRBD1 (5 bases). The CDR3 bases are TGTGCCAGCCAAGGGGATGAGCAGTTCTTC. Protein: CASQGDEQFF. Together with reference TRBV28 and TRBJ2-1, the CDR3 gives the full variable domain: DVKVTQSSRYLVKRTGEKVFLECVQDMDHENMFWYRQDPGLGLRLIYFSYDVKMKEKGDIPEGYSVSREKKERFSLILESASTNQTSMYLCASQGDEQFFGPGTRLTVL.